This T cell receptor (beta chain) stems from a study of metastatic and nonmetastatic thyroid tumors. On the study more broadly: Comparative analysis of repertoires was undertaken across blood and tumor or nodule tissue obtained from malignant and benign thyroid patients.

Findings and caveats of the study: The reported finding was significantly higher TCR beta diversity in malignant thyroid tumors relative to benign nodules, in blood and tumor.

Per the study methods: It was from CDR3 differences across clinicopathological groups that a distant-metastasis classifier for papillary thyroid cancer was built. TCRdb re-called the PCR reads via MiXCR. The V and J calls come from TCRdb's annotation, not from the publication. The sample comprises 19,000 or so clones, roughly 26% of which are singletons, and roughly a tenth rests with the top ten. On this clone itself: Its antigen is unidentified.

None of the patients had undergone any treatment ahead of thyroid surgery. The receptor was isolated from a female donor with papillary thyroid cancer or a benign thyroid nodule (not recorded which). Some clones in this sample may be carry-over from other donors' samples. Specimen: tumor tissue.

The CDR3 nucleotides are TGTGCCAGCAGCGTAGGAGGGGTCGGTACGCAGTATTTT. As protein: CASSVGGVGTQYF. J is TRBJ2-3 and V is TRBV9; D may match TRBD1 or TRBD2 (5 bases each). The germline V gene has CDR1 SGDLS and CDR2 YYNGEE. This CDR3 region has 13 residues. V was trimmed by 0 bases and J by 8 bases, leaving 10 bases between them.